What follows describes a single TCR beta chain. No antigen is known for it. This sample was taken from a study of blood T cells in healthy people across ages. Study-wide points: Since the PBMCs were unsorted, naive and antigen-experienced cells could not be conclusively compared. Per million T cells, TCR beta diversity dropped roughly linearly as age increased.

Extraction of total RNA produced a minimum of 5 micrograms from each sample. Alongside a J-beta primer mix, a sample-barcoded 5' primer served in a second PCR lasting about 7 to 11 cycles. Samples each returned at least 2.5 million CDR3-containing paired-end reads. TCRdb passed the 5' RACE reads through MiXCR, listing each CDR3 protein once. The sample comprises fewer than 950,000 distinct CDR3 sequences, around 34% of which are singletons, and 13% rests with the top ten. This CDR3 is built from 16 residues. Germline CDR1 and CDR2: MGHRA and YSYEKL. V was trimmed by 0 bases and J by 9 bases, leaving 18 bases between them.

This sequence was found in a man aged 18 to 29 in good health. The material sequenced was blood. The chain has TRBV4-1 and TRBJ1-5; D may be TRBD1 (5 bases). CDR3 in amino acids: CASSQEGDSRIGPQHF. The CDR3 DNA reads as TGCGCCAGCAGCCAAGAAGGGGACTCCCGCATTGGGCCCCAGCATTTT.